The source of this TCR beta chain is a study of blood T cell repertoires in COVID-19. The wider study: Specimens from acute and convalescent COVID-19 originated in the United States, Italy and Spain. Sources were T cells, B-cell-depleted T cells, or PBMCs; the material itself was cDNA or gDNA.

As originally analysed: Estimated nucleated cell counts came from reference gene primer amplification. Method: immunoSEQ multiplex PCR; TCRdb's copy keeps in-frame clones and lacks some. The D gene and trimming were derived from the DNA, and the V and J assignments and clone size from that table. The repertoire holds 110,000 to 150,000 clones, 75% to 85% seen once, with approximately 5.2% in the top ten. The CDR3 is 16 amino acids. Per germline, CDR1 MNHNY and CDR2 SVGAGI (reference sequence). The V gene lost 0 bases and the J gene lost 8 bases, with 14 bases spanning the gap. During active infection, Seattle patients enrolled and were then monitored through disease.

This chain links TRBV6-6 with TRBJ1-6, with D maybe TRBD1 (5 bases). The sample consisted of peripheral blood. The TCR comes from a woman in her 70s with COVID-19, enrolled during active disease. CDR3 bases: TGTGCCAGCAGTTACTCGGGAAAAGGGGTCGATTCACCCCTCCACTTT. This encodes CASSYSGKGVDSPLHF.